A selection of T cell receptor beta chains follows, all from one sample in a study of shared clonotypes between healthy human individuals. Data came from immunoSEQ multiplex PCR; TCRdb stores just in-frame clones and leaves some out. The sample lists 2.3 million or so clones, roughly 93% occurring once. The sequencing sample was made of naive CD4+ T cells from PBMCs. These receptors were collected from a man aged 18-30 years in good health. Some clones in this sample may be carry-over from other donors' samples. The CDR3 runs from the conserved cysteine through the conserved F or W. D genes are given only for firm matches. Clone size is stated in some rows and not others, as once, few, many or a class when expanded.

size	D	V	CDR3
-	-	TRBV7-9	CASSLGTNTGELFF
few	TRBD1	TRBV6-1	CASGQQGWTEAFF
few	-	TRBV6-6	CASSQREAYGYTF
-	TRBD2	TRBV7-2	CASSPSGASYEQYF
once	-	TRBV5-4	CASSLMGFSAFF
-	TRBD1	TRBV5-4	CASYQGGSEAFF
-	TRBD1	TRBV18	CASSPRRDRATEAFF
-	TRBD1	TRBV27	CASSRTGAWEQYF
-	-	TRBV5-1	CASSLSAGLVNTEAFF
-	TRBD1	TRBV10-3	CAISRQGGSGNTIYF
-	-	TRBV5-1	CASSPTSAGPYEQYF
once	-	TRBV11-2	CASSLGQALYNEQFF
-	-	TRBV5-1	CASSLRALNTEAFF
once	-	TRBV14	CASSEELGPVATNEKLFF
-	-	TRBV2	CASSPAYSNQPQHF
-	TRBD2	TRBV9	CASSIGTSGDTQYF
-	-	TRBV28	CASSPELNTEAFF
-	-	TRBV9	CASSVDPMNTEAFF
-	-	TRBV28	CASSSLQGRAIYGYTF
once	TRBD1	TRBV5-1	CASSSTGAGQPQHF
-	-	TRBV5-1	CASSFGASTDTQYF
-	-	TRBV27	CASRPFRPPYEQYF
-	-	TRBV2	CASSEGRVPNEQFF
once	-	TRBV5-5	CASSLARNYGYTF
-	-	TRBV7-3	CASSLGYGGNEQFF
-	-	TRBV19	CASSKGRLIPYEQYF
-	TRBD2	TRBV18	CASSPQGLAVNTGELFF
-	TRBD2	TRBV28	CASSPRLAYNEQFF
-	-	TRBV6-5	CASRPTGSSGNTIYF
-	-	TRBV7-9	CASSLGGTSYEQYF
-	TRBD2	TRBV6-1	CASSEAGLAGGPGSQYF
-	-	TRBV7-2	CASSLVQGVYEQYF
-	-	TRBV5-6	CASSFFTGDTQYF
-	-	TRBV5-4	CASSLQGPDRGYTF
-	-	TRBV5-5	CASSQRAQPSTDTQYF
-	-	TRBV5-4	CASSLDRSNTEAFF
-	-	TRBV5-4	CASSLVQTTGELFF
-	TRBD1	TRBV7-3	CASSLRGGEPYEQYF
-	TRBD2	TRBV4-1	CASSPAVRTSAFYEQYF
-	-	TRBV7-9	CASSLAAVEQFF
-	TRBD2	TRBV29-1	CSVRAGSYNEQFF
-	-	TRBV25-1	CASSELGLDTQYF
once	-	TRBV9	CASSVDTSDTQYF
few	TRBD1	TRBV9	CASSRGVTGATEAFF
-	-	TRBV7-2	CASRTTGGGNQPQHF
-	TRBD1	TRBV18	CASSPGGRETQYF
once	TRBD1	TRBV18	CASSSGGQGVVETQYF
-	-	TRBV18	CASSPSRYNEQFF
-	TRBD2	TRBV6-1	CASSAIAGGSGELFF
once	-	TRBV5-3	CARSHTQGGNNQPQHF
-	-	TRBV5-6	CASSLGLTLQETQYF
once	-	TRBV28	CASSTETRSYNEQFF
-	-	TRBV28	CASSFSGTEAFF
-	-	TRBV5-4	CASRPGGLTDTQYF
-	-	TRBV11-2	CASSLGLGQSTGELFF
-	-	TRBV7-3	CASSLGLSTDTQYF
-	TRBD2	TRBV6-1	CASSELWRGKVWNEQFF
-	TRBD2	TRBV5-1	CASSLAGQNTGELFF
once	-	TRBV6-4	CASSHPQGGEQFF